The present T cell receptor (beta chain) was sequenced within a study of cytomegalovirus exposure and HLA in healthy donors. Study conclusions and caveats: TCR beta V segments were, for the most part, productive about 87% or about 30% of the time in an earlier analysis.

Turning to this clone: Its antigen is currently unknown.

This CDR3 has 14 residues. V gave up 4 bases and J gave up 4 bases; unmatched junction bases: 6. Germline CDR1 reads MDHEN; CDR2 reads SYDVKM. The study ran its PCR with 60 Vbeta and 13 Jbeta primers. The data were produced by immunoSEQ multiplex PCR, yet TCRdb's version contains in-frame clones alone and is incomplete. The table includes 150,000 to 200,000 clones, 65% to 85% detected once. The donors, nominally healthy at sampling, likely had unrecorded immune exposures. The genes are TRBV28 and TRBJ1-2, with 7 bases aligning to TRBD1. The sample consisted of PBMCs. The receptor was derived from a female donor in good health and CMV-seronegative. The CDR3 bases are TGTGCCAGCAGTTCCTCCGGGACAGCCTATGGCTACACCTTC. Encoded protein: CASSSSGTAYGYTF.